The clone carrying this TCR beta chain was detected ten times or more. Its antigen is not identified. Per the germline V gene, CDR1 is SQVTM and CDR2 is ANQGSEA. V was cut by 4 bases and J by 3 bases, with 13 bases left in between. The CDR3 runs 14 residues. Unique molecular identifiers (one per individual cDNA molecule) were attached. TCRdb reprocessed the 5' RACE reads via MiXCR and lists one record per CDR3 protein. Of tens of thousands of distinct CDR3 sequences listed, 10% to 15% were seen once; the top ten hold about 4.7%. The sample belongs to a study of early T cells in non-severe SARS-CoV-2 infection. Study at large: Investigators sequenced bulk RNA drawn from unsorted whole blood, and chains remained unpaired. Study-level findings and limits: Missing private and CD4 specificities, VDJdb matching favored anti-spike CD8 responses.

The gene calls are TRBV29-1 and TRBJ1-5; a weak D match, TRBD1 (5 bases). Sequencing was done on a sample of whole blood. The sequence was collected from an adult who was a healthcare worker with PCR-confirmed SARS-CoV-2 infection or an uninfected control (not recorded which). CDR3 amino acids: CSVGSGQPNQPQHF. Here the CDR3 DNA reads TGCAGCGTTGGCAGCGGACAACCCAATCAGCCCCAGCATTTT.